Below, one TCR beta chain is given with its context. Assignment of participants to cohorts was predicated upon participant-reported clinical history. Cohort 3 donors counted as recovered after two negative PCRs, clearance, or resolved symptoms. The table came from immunoSEQ multiplex PCR; TCRdb's copy has only in-frame clones and leaves some out. The profile covers 120,000 to 150,000 clones, with approximately 86% appearing a single time and 6.2% taken by the ten largest. In germline, CDR1 is SGDLS, CDR2 YYNGEE. The CDR3 covers 19 residues. J lost 4 bases, V lost 3 bases, and 12 bases had no gene match. The sample is drawn from a study of blood T cell repertoires in COVID-19. Study summary: The origin of the acute and convalescent COVID-19 samples was the United States, Italy and Spain. T cells, B-cell-depleted T cells, or PBMCs supplied cDNA or gDNA.

The sequence was collected from a woman in her thirties or forties who had recovered from COVID-19. Sequencing input: PBMCs or T cells enriched from blood (not recorded which). The chain joins TRBV9 to TRBJ2-2, with 13 nucleotides matching TRBD2. In DNA, the CDR3 is TGTGCCAGCAGCGCGGGACTAGCGGGATACTACGACCCCACCGGGGAGCTGTTTTTT. Protein product: CASSAGLAGYYDPTGELFF. The entire variable domain, with the rest obtained from reference TRBV9 and TRBJ2-2, is as follows: DSGVTQTPKHLITATGQRVTLRCSPRSGDLSVYWYQQSLDQGLQFLIQYYNGEERAKGNILERFSAQQFPDLHSELNLSSLELGDSALYFCASSAGLAGYYDPTGELFFGEGSRLTVL.